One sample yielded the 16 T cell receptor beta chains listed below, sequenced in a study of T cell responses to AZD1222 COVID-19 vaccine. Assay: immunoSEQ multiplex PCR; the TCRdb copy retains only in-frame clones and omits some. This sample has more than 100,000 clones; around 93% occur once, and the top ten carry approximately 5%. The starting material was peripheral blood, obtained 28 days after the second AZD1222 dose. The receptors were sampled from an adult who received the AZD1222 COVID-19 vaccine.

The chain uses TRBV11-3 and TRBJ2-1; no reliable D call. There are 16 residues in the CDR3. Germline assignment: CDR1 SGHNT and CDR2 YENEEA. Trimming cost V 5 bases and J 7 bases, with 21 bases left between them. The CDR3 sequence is CASSPLTRADVNEQFF. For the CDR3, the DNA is TGTGCCAGCAGCCCCCTGACTCGAGCCGACGTGAATGAGCAGTTCTTC.

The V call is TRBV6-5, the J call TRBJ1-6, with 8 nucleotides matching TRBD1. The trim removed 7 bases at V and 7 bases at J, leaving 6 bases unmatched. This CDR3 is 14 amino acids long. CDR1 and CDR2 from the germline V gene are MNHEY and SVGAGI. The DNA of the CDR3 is TGTGCCAGCAACCCCGGGACAGGAAATTCACCCCTCCACTTT. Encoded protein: CASNPGTGNSPLHF.

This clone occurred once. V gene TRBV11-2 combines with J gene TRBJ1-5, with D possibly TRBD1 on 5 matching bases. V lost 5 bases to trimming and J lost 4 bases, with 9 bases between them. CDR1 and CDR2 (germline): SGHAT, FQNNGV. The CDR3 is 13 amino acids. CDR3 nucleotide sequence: TGTGCCAGCAGCCTCCAGGGAAATCAGCCCCAGCATTTT. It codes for CASSLQGNQPQHF.

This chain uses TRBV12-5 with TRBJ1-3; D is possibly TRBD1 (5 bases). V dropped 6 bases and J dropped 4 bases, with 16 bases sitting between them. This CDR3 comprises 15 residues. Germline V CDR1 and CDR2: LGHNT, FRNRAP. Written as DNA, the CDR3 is TGTGCTAGTGGCCAGCCGGGACTGGTCGGAAACACCATATATTTT. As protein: CASGQPGLVGNTIYF.

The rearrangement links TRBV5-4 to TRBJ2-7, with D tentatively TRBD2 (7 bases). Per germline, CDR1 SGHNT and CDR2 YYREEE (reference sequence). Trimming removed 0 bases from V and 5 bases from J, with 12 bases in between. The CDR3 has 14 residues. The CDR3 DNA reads TGTGCCAGCAGCTTGGACGGGGGGCGGGACGAGCAGTACTTC. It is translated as CASSLDGGRDEQYF.

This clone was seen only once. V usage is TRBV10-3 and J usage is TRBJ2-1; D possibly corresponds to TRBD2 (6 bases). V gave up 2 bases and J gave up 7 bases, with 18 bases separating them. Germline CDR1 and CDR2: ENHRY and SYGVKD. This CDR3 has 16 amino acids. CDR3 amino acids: CAISEGAGRGRNEQFF. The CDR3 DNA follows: TGTGCCATCAGTGAGGGGGCAGGTCGGGGGAGGAATGAGCAGTTCTTC.

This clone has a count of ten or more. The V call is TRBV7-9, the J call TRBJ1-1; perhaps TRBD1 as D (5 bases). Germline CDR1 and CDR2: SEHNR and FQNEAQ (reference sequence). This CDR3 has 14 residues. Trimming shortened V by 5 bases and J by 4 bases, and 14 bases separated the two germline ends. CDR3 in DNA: TGTGCCAGCAGCCAAAATGGGGGTGTCACTGAAGCTTTCTTT. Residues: CASSQNGGVTEAFF. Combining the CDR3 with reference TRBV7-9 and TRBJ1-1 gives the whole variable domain DTGVSQNPRHKITKRGQNVTFRCDPISEHNRLYWYRQTLGQGPEFLTYFQNEAQLEKSRLLSDRFSAERPKGSFSTLEIQRTEQGDSAMYLCASSQNGGVTEAFFGQGTRLTVV.

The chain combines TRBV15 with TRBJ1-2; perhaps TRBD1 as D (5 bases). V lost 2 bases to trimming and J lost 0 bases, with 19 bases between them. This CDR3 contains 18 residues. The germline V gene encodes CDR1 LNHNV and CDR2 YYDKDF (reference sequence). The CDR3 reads CATSRTPAGVLANYGYTF. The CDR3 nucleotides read TGTGCCACCAGCAGAACACCCGCGGGGGTCCTAGCTAACTATGGCTACACCTTC.

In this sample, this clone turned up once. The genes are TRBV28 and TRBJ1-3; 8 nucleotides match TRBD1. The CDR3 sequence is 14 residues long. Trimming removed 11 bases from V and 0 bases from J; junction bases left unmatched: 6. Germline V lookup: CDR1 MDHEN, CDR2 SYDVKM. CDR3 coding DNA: TGTGCCTCCCTAGACAGGGGCTCTGGAAACACCATATATTTT. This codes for CASLDRGSGNTIYF.

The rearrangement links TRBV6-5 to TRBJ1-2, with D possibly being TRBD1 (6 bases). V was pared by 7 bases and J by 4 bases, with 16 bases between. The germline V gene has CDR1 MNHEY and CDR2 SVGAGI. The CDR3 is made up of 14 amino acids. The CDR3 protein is CASKPGQLGYGYTF. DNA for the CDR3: TGTGCCAGCAAACCCGGACAGCTTGGCTATGGCTACACCTTC.

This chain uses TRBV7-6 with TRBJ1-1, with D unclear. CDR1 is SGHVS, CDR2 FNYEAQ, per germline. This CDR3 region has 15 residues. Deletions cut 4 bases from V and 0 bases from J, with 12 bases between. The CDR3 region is CASSSRGGMNTEAFF. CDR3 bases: TGTGCCAGCAGCTCCCGGGGAGGGATGAACACTGAAGCTTTCTTT.

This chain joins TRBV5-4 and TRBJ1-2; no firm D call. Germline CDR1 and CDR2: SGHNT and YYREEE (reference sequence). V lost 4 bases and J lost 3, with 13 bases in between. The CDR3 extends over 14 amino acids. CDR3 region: CASSQTLNDYGYTF. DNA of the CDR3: TGTGCCAGCAGCCAGACGCTTAACGACTATGGCTACACCTTC.

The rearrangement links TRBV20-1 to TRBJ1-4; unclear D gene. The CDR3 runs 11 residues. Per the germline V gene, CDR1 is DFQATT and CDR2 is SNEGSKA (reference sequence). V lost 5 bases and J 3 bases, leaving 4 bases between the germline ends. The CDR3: CSAVSNEKLFF. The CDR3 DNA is TGCAGTGCTGTCTCTAATGAAAAACTGTTTTTT.

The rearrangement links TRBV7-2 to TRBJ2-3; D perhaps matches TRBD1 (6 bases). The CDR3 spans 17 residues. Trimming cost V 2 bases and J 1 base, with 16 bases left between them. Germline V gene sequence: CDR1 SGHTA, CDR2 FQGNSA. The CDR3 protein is CASSLSTQGLGTDTQYF. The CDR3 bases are TGTGCCAGCAGCTTATCCACCCAGGGGCTGGGCACAGATACGCAGTATTTT.

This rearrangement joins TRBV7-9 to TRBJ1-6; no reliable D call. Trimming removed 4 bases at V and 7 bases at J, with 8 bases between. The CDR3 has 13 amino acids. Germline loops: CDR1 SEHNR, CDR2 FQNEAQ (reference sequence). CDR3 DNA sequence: TGTGCCAGCAGCTCCGCTGAGAATTCACCCCTCCACTTT. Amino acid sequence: CASSSAENSPLHF.

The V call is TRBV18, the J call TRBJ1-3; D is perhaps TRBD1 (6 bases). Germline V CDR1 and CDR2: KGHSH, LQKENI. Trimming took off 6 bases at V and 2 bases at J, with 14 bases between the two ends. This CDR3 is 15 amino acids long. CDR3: CASSVQGETGNTIYF. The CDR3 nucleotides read TGTGCCAGCTCCGTACAGGGAGAAACTGGAAACACCATATATTTT.